The 22 T cell receptor beta chains listed next were all sequenced from one sample in a study of T-cell memory formation after mild COVID-19. MiXCR, run by TCRdb on the 5' RACE reads, gives a single entry per CDR3 protein. The sample carries about 400,000 distinct CDR3 sequences, roughly 24% recorded once. The sequenced material came from PBMCs or a T cell subset sorted from them (not recorded which). Source of these receptors: an adult woman who had mild COVID-19 (a few samples of this study predate the infection). Cell type and time point are not known.

V and J are TRBV29-1 and TRBJ2-3; no clear D. Trimming left V 3 bases short and J 4 bases short, with 14 bases between. Germline V gene lookup returns CDR1 SQVTM and CDR2 ANQGSEA. This CDR3 has 14 amino acids. The CDR3 reads CSVDSSIAADTQYF. The CDR3 DNA reads as TGCAGCGTTGACTCGTCGATAGCAGCAGATACGCAGTATTTT.

The genes are TRBV27 and TRBJ1-2; TRBD1 aligns across 8 bases. Germline CDR1 reads MNHEY; CDR2 reads SMNVEV (reference sequence). Trimming took 7 bases from V and 2 from J; bases not matched to a gene: 9. The length of the CDR3 is 15 residues. As DNA, the CDR3 is TGTGCCAGCACAACCGTCTCAGGGGGCAACTATGGCTACACCTTC. Encoded protein: CASTTVSGGNYGYTF.

There are a few counts of this clonotype. The J gene is TRBJ2-7, the V gene TRBV20-1; D is possibly TRBD2 (6 bases). The V end was cut by 2 bases, the J end by 2 bases, with 16 bases between. The CDR3 contains 15 residues. Germline V gene data show CDR1 as DFQATT and CDR2 as SNEGSKA (reference sequence). The CDR3, as DNA: TGCAGTGCTAGAATTTTCGCGGGGTTCACCTACGAGCAGTACTTC. Protein sequence: CSARIFAGFTYEQYF.

This clonotype was detected a few times. Germline is not matched at one junction end, which may reflect a read error. V gene TRBV12-3 or TRBV12-4 combines with J gene TRBJ2-1; D is perhaps TRBD1 (5 bases). The CDR3 has 11 amino acids. CDR3 DNA: TGTGCCATCCAGTTTGGGGCCAGAAGGGGCTTC. Amino acid sequence: CAIQFGARRGF.

CDR3 DNA sequence: TGTGCCAGCAGTGCTCCCGCTTGGACGGATAGCAATCAGCCCCAGCATTTT. Translation gives CASSAPAWTDSNQPQHF. This rearrangement joins TRBV25-1 to TRBJ1-5; no firm D call. CDR1 is MGHDK, CDR2 SYGVNS, per germline. Trimming took 4 bases from V and 0 from J, leaving 16 bases between them. The CDR3 totals 17 residues.

This clonotype was seen only a few times. The chain combines TRBV7-2 with TRBJ2-2; D remains ambiguous. Trimming left V 6 bases short and J 3 bases short, with 8 bases between. CDR1 and CDR2 from the germline V gene are SGHTA and FQGNSA. This CDR3 comprises 13 residues. The CDR3: CASRDPYTGELFF. For the CDR3, the DNA is TGTGCCAGCAGGGATCCATACACCGGGGAGCTGTTTTTT.

This clonotype appeared once. This chain connects TRBV7-9 to TRBJ1-3; D is perhaps TRBD1 (5 bases). In germline, CDR1 is SEHNR, CDR2 FQNEAQ (reference sequence). This CDR3 comprises 17 residues. V lost 5 bases, J lost 4 bases, and 21 bases lay in between. The CDR3 is CASSPREGSSIGNTIYF. The CDR3 DNA sequence: TGTGCCAGCAGCCCCCGGGAGGGGAGTAGTATCGGAAACACCATATATTTT.

The chain uses TRBV7-9 and TRBJ2-3; perhaps TRBD1 as D (6 bases). V was pared by 7 bases and J by 2 bases, with 19 bases between. Germline V gene lookup returns CDR1 SEHNR and CDR2 FQNEAQ (reference sequence). CDR3 length: 16 amino acids. The CDR3 nucleotides are TGTGCCAGCACCCCGGCTCGGGACATCTCCACAGATACGCAGTATTTT. Translation gives CASTPARDISTDTQYF.

This clonotype turned up a few times. The chain couples TRBV7-6 to TRBJ2-2, with 7 nucleotides matching TRBD2. V shed 3 bases, J shed 1 base, and the junction held 8 bases outside the gene matches. The CDR3 covers 17 residues. The germline gives CDR1 SGHVS, CDR2 FNYEAQ. The CDR3: CASSFGSRGENTGELFF. Written as DNA, the CDR3 is TGTGCCAGCAGCTTCGGGTCACGGGGGGAGAACACCGGGGAGCTGTTTTTT.

This clonotype has more than one count but fewer than ten. This rearrangement joins TRBV12-3 or TRBV12-4 to TRBJ2-2; the D is unclear. V was trimmed by 7 bases and J by 0 bases, leaving 6 bases between them. CDR3 length: 13 residues. This CDR3 is CASTRSNTGELFF. The CDR3 region has the DNA TGTGCCAGCACCCGTTCGAACACCGGGGAGCTGTTTTTT.

The table lists this clonotype with a few counts. The gene calls are TRBV20-1 and TRBJ2-2; D is tentatively TRBD1 or TRBD2 (5 bases each). Trimming left V 5 bases short and J 0 bases short, with 16 bases between. CDR3 length: 16 amino acids. CDR1 DFQATT and CDR2 SNEGSKA come from the germline V gene (reference sequence). CDR3 protein: CSAYPQGRANTGELFF. In nucleotides, the CDR3 is TGCAGTGCTTATCCCCAGGGACGGGCGAACACCGGGGAGCTGTTTTTT.

The rearrangement uses TRBV20-1 and TRBJ2-1; perhaps TRBD2 as D (5 bases). The CDR3 is 15 amino acids. Germline assignment: CDR1 DFQATT and CDR2 SNEGSKA (reference sequence). The V end lost 0 bases, the J end lost 0 bases, and 9 bases lay between the germline ends. The CDR3 protein is CSARDTGSSYNEQFF. CDR3 nucleotide sequence: TGCAGTGCTAGAGATACGGGGAGCTCCTACAATGAGCAGTTCTTC.

This clonotype was found a few times. This sequence joins TRBV12-3 or TRBV12-4 and TRBJ1-5; D uncertain. Trimming shortened V by 4 bases and J by 4 bases, and 5 bases separated the two germline ends. The CDR3 has 12 amino acids. CDR3 nucleotide sequence: TGTGCCAGCAGTTATGGAAATCAGCCCCAGCATTTT. It translates to CASSYGNQPQHF.

The chain employs TRBV4-1 and TRBJ1-2; 8 bases align to TRBD1. From germline, CDR1 is MGHRA and CDR2 YSYEKL. This CDR3 is built from 15 residues. Germline trimming cut 4 bases from V and 6 bases from J; bases unmatched to any gene: 10. The CDR3: CASSPVGTGGNGYTF. CDR3 bases: TGCGCCAGCAGCCCTGTCGGGACAGGCGGAAATGGCTACACCTTC.

At least ten counts were recorded for this clonotype. The CDR3 region has the DNA TGTGCCAGCAGGCGAGCGGGGGGGCCTGGGAATGAGCAGTTCTTC. This codes for CASRRAGGPGNEQFF. The chain uses TRBV12-3 or TRBV12-4 and TRBJ2-1; 10 bases are shared with TRBD2. The CDR3 has 15 residues. V lost 6 bases and J lost 7; bases outside the gene matches: 9.

This chain links TRBV25-1 with TRBJ2-7, with no clear D. V lost 2 bases, J lost 2 bases, and 10 bases lay in between. This CDR3 spans 14 amino acids. Per the germline V gene, CDR1 is MGHDK and CDR2 is SYGVNS. CDR3 in amino acids: CASSEEVPPYEQYF. DNA of the CDR3: TGTGCCAGCAGTGAAGAGGTCCCCCCCTACGAGCAGTACTTC.

This clonotype was counted a few times. The V call is TRBV24-1, the J call TRBJ2-1; perhaps TRBD1 as D (5 bases). This CDR3 is 14 amino acids long. CDR1 KGHDR and CDR2 SFDVKD come from the germline V gene. V was trimmed by 3 bases and J by 7 bases, leaving 12 bases between them. CDR3 in DNA: TGTGCCACCAGTGATCCCGGCCAGGGAAATGAGCAGTTCTTC. Encoded protein: CATSDPGQGNEQFF.

This chain connects TRBV7-6 to TRBJ1-2; 10 bases match TRBD1. This CDR3 is 12 amino acids long. Germline-derived CDR1 and CDR2 are SGHVS and FNYEAQ. J was trimmed by 7 bases and V by 11 bases; bases with no gene match: 7. CDR3 region: CAGGDRGSGYTF. The CDR3 DNA reads as TGTGCCGGGGGGGACAGGGGCTCTGGCTACACCTTC.

This clonotype was seen a handful of times. V is TRBV4-1 and J is TRBJ2-1; 12 bases agree with TRBD1. This CDR3 is built from 15 residues. V was clipped by 0 bases and J by 9 bases; unmatched bases: 3. Germline loops: CDR1 MGHRA, CDR2 YSYEKL. CDR3 sequence reads: CASSQEGTGGREQFF. The CDR3, as DNA: TGCGCCAGCAGCCAAGAGGGGACAGGGGGCCGTGAGCAGTTCTTC.

The table lists this clonotype with a few counts. The CDR3 does not close with the conserved phenylalanine or tryptophan, likely indicating a read error. It is unclear where the CDR3 begins or ends on the DNA, so no DNA is shown, and the CDR3 is as TCRdb lists it. The chain is built from TRBV6-6 and TRBJ2-3. The CDR3 has 13 amino acids, counting both end residues. Germline V gene data show CDR1 as MNHNY and CDR2 as SVGAGI (reference sequence). The CDR3 sequence is CASSYDYSQDEKV.

This clonotype has just a few counts. This chain joins TRBV5-1 and TRBJ2-1; TRBD1 matches at 11 bases. The germline CDR1 and CDR2 sequences are SGHRS and YFSETQ. Trimming cost V 4 bases and J 5 bases; bases outside gene matches: 2. This CDR3 comprises 14 residues. CDR3 coding DNA: TGCGCCAGCAGCGTGGACAGGGGGCACAATGAGCAGTTCTTC. Its translation is CASSVDRGHNEQFF.

This clonotype showed up just a few times. The rearrangement links TRBV5-1 to TRBJ2-7; 9 bases align to TRBD2. Germline CDR1 SGHRS, CDR2 YFSETQ. V shed 3 bases, J shed 0 bases, and the junction held 7 bases outside the gene matches. The CDR3 covers 16 residues. CDR3 bases: TGCGCCAGCAGCTCCCGGTCTAGCGGGGTCTCCTACGAGCAGTACTTC. This gives the protein CASSSRSSGVSYEQYF.